This is a list of T cell receptor beta chains from one sample in a study of blood T cell repertoires in COVID-19. Produced via immunoSEQ multiplex PCR; TCRdb's table is partial and in-frame only. The repertoire consists of 180,000 or so clones, with roughly four fifths occurring once and the leading ten covering 6.5% to 9.5%. Sample: PBMCs or T cells enriched from blood (not recorded which). The receptors stem from a man aged 35 to 55 who had recovered from COVID-19. CDR3s include the opening cysteine and the closing phenylalanine or tryptophan. The D gene is left open where the match is weak. A clone size is listed for some rows: how often the clone was seen (once, few, many), or a class if it is expanded.

clone_size: once
d_call: -
j_call: TRBJ2-3
v_call: TRBV18
cdr3_nt: TGTGCCAGCTCATTCATGATAACAGGAACAGATACGCAGTATTTT
cdr3_aa: CASSFMITGTDTQYF

clone_size: -
d_call: -
j_call: TRBJ2-2
v_call: TRBV27
cdr3_nt: TGTGCCAGCAGCCCTCCCCGCTTGTTAGTTAACACCGGGGAGCTGTTTTTT
cdr3_aa: CASSPPRLLVNTGELFF

clone_size: -
d_call: -
j_call: TRBJ2-5
v_call: TRBV2
cdr3_nt: TGTGCCAGCAGTGATGGCACTAGCCGTTTGGAGACCCAGTACTTC
cdr3_aa: CASSDGTSRLETQYF

clone_size: -
d_call: TRBD1
j_call: TRBJ1-2
v_call: TRBV5-4
cdr3_nt: TGTGCCAGCAGCTCGGGACAGGGGACGTTTTCGGGCTACACCTTC
cdr3_aa: CASSSGQGTFSGYTF

clone_size: -
d_call: -
j_call: TRBJ1-2
v_call: TRBV12-3/TRBV12-4
cdr3_nt: TGTGCCAGCAACCGAGACCTGGCGGGTGGCTACACCTTC
cdr3_aa: CASNRDLAGGYTF

clone_size: few
d_call: TRBD1
j_call: TRBJ2-1
v_call: TRBV14
cdr3_nt: TGTGCCAGCAGCCTCGGAGGACAGGGTTCTAGTGAGCAGTTCTTC
cdr3_aa: CASSLGGQGSSEQFF

clone_size: -
d_call: -
j_call: TRBJ2-4
v_call: TRBV10-2
cdr3_nt: TGCGCCAGCAGTGAGGGGGCCGGCTCGGACATTCAGTACTTC
cdr3_aa: CASSEGAGSDIQYF

clone_size: -
d_call: TRBD2
j_call: TRBJ2-3
v_call: TRBV11-2
cdr3_nt: TGTGCCAGCAGCTTAGATATGCTAGCGGGGGCTCAGGATACGCAGTATTTT
cdr3_aa: CASSLDMLAGAQDTQYF

clone_size: -
d_call: TRBD2
j_call: TRBJ2-6
v_call: TRBV6-4
cdr3_nt: TGTGCCAGCAGTGAGACTAGCGGCTCTGGGGCCAACGTCCTGACTTTC
cdr3_aa: CASSETSGSGANVLTF

clone_size: -
d_call: -
j_call: TRBJ2-3
v_call: TRBV5-5
cdr3_nt: TGTGCCAGCAGCTTGTCCCAGGTGCGCACAGATACGCAGTATTTT
cdr3_aa: CASSLSQVRTDTQYF

clone_size: -
d_call: TRBD2
j_call: TRBJ2-3
v_call: TRBV4-2
cdr3_nt: TGTGCCAGCAGCCAAAGGCTGGCGGGGGAGTTTACGCAGTATTTT
cdr3_aa: CASSQRLAGEFTQYF

clone_size: -
d_call: -
j_call: TRBJ1-1
v_call: TRBV6-5
cdr3_nt: TGTGCCAGCACTCCGTTTTCGGTTCCCACTGAAGCTTTCTTT
cdr3_aa: CASTPFSVPTEAFF

clone_size: -
d_call: -
j_call: TRBJ2-7
v_call: TRBV4-1
cdr3_nt: TGCGCCAGCAGCCAAGGCCCCAACAGCCTCGAGCAGTACTTC
cdr3_aa: CASSQGPNSLEQYF

clone_size: -
d_call: -
j_call: TRBJ2-6
v_call: TRBV5-6
cdr3_nt: TGTGCCAGCAGCTTGGGGACAATAGGGGTCCTGACTTTC
cdr3_aa: CASSLGTIGVLTF

clone_size: -
d_call: -
j_call: TRBJ1-3
v_call: TRBV9
cdr3_nt: TGTGCCAGCAGCGTAGCCCTGGGAAACACCATATATTTT
cdr3_aa: CASSVALGNTIYF

clone_size: -
d_call: -
j_call: TRBJ1-3
v_call: TRBV6-5
cdr3_nt: TGTGCCAGCAGTTCGCAGGGAATAGTTGCAGGAAACACCATATATTTT
cdr3_aa: CASSSQGIVAGNTIYF

clone_size: -
d_call: TRBD1
j_call: TRBJ1-2
v_call: TRBV12-3/TRBV12-4
cdr3_nt: TGTGCCAGCAGTGCGACAGGGAGTAGTCTTAACACCTTC
cdr3_aa: CASSATGSSLNTF

clone_size: -
d_call: -
j_call: TRBJ2-5
v_call: TRBV7-8
cdr3_nt: TGTGCCAGCAGCTCCCGTGAGACTCAGCAAGAGACCCAGTACTTC
cdr3_aa: CASSSRETQQETQYF

clone_size: -
d_call: TRBD2
j_call: TRBJ2-5
v_call: TRBV23-1
cdr3_nt: TGCGCCAGCAGTCAACGGTCTAGAGCGGGACAAGAGACCCAGTACTTC
cdr3_aa: CASSQRSRAGQETQYF

clone_size: once
d_call: TRBD2
j_call: TRBJ2-1
v_call: TRBV12-5
cdr3_nt: TGTGCTAGTGGTTTGGTGCTAGCGGGGGGCTATGAGCAGTTCTTC
cdr3_aa: CASGLVLAGGYEQFF

clone_size: -
d_call: -
j_call: TRBJ2-1
v_call: TRBV24-1
cdr3_nt: TGTGCCACCAGTGATTTAGACGGGTACAATGAGCAGTTCTTC
cdr3_aa: CATSDLDGYNEQFF

clone_size: -
d_call: TRBD2
j_call: TRBJ2-1
v_call: TRBV7-6
cdr3_nt: TGTGCCAGCAGCTCACGGACTAGCGGGGGCTATGAGCAGTTCTTC
cdr3_aa: CASSSRTSGGYEQFF

clone_size: -
d_call: TRBD1
j_call: TRBJ2-1
v_call: TRBV4-2
cdr3_nt: TGTGCCAGCAGCCAGGAGGGACAGGGGGAGTACAATGAGCAGTTCTTC
cdr3_aa: CASSQEGQGEYNEQFF

clone_size: -
d_call: -
j_call: TRBJ2-7
v_call: TRBV5-1
cdr3_nt: TGCGCCAGCAGCTTGGCCAGTCTGGGAGCCGAGCAGTACTTC
cdr3_aa: CASSLASLGAEQYF

clone_size: few
d_call: -
j_call: TRBJ1-6
v_call: TRBV7-3
cdr3_nt: TGTGCCAGCAGCCTAGGCCCCGCAGGGCCCTATAATTCACCCCTCCACTTT
cdr3_aa: CASSLGPAGPYNSPLHF

clone_size: -
d_call: TRBD1
j_call: TRBJ1-1
v_call: TRBV7-3
cdr3_nt: TGTGCCAGCAGATATACCGGGACAGGGATTGCTGAAGCTTTCTTT
cdr3_aa: CASRYTGTGIAEAFF

clone_size: -
d_call: TRBD1
j_call: TRBJ1-2
v_call: TRBV6-5
cdr3_nt: TGTGCCAGCAGAACAGGGGATCTCGACTATGGCTACACCTTC
cdr3_aa: CASRTGDLDYGYTF

clone_size: -
d_call: -
j_call: TRBJ1-6
v_call: TRBV4-2
cdr3_nt: TGTGCCAGCAGCTCCCGACACGATTATCCTAATTCACCCCTCCACTTT
cdr3_aa: CASSSRHDYPNSPLHF

clone_size: once
d_call: TRBD1
j_call: TRBJ1-1
v_call: TRBV5-1
cdr3_nt: TGCGCCAGCAGCTTAGCCGACAGGGTATGGGACACTGAAGCTTTCTTT
cdr3_aa: CASSLADRVWDTEAFF

clone_size: -
d_call: -
j_call: TRBJ1-2
v_call: TRBV11-2
cdr3_nt: TGTGCCAGCAGCTCCAACCCGGGGAACTATGGCTACACCTTC
cdr3_aa: CASSSNPGNYGYTF

clone_size: -
d_call: -
j_call: TRBJ1-3
v_call: TRBV6-5
cdr3_nt: TGTGCCAGCAGCGCCTTCGGCTCTGGAAACACCATATATTTT
cdr3_aa: CASSAFGSGNTIYF

clone_size: -
d_call: -
j_call: TRBJ1-2
v_call: TRBV19
cdr3_nt: TGTGCCAGCCGGTCCCCAGGGTTGAGTAACTATGGCTACACCTTC
cdr3_aa: CASRSPGLSNYGYTF

clone_size: -
d_call: -
j_call: TRBJ2-5
v_call: TRBV7-2
cdr3_nt: TGTGCCAGCAGTTCTATCGGACATCAAGAGACCCAGTACTTC
cdr3_aa: CASSSIGHQETQYF

clone_size: -
d_call: TRBD2
j_call: TRBJ2-7
v_call: TRBV2
cdr3_nt: TGTGCCAGCAATAGCGGGGGGCTTTCCTACGAGCAGTACTTC
cdr3_aa: CASNSGGLSYEQYF

clone_size: -
d_call: -
j_call: TRBJ1-3
v_call: TRBV7-2
cdr3_nt: TGTGCCAGCAGCTTACTGGGGGCGGTAGGAAACACCATATATTTT
cdr3_aa: CASSLLGAVGNTIYF

clone_size: -
d_call: -
j_call: TRBJ1-1
v_call: TRBV29-1
cdr3_nt: TGCAGCGCAAGCTCTTCGAACACTGAAGCTTTCTTT
cdr3_aa: CSASSSNTEAFF

clone_size: many
d_call: TRBD1
j_call: TRBJ1-4
v_call: TRBV6-2/TRBV6-3
cdr3_nt: TGTGCCAGCAGTCACGGGACAGAGAATGAAAAACTGTTTTTT
cdr3_aa: CASSHGTENEKLFF

clone_size: -
d_call: -
j_call: TRBJ2-4
v_call: TRBV9
cdr3_nt: TGTGCCAGCAGCGTAGATCCTAGGGGAAACATTCAGTACTTC
cdr3_aa: CASSVDPRGNIQYF

clone_size: -
d_call: -
j_call: TRBJ1-6
v_call: TRBV5-6
cdr3_nt: TGTGCCAGCAGCTTACCCGAATCCCGAGGTTCACCCCTCCACTTT
cdr3_aa: CASSLPESRGSPLHF

clone_size: -
d_call: -
j_call: TRBJ1-1
v_call: TRBV2
cdr3_nt: TGTGCCAGCACCGAGTCAGGCACTGAAGCTTTCTTT
cdr3_aa: CASTESGTEAFF

clone_size: few
d_call: TRBD1
j_call: TRBJ2-2
v_call: TRBV19
cdr3_nt: TGTGCCAGTACTTTGACAGGGGGCAGCACCGGGGAGCTGTTTTTT
cdr3_aa: CASTLTGGSTGELFF

clone_size: -
d_call: TRBD1
j_call: TRBJ1-4
v_call: TRBV6-5
cdr3_nt: TGTGCCAGCAGTATTTCGACAGGGGTCGTGGAAAAACTGTTTTTT
cdr3_aa: CASSISTGVVEKLFF

clone_size: -
d_call: TRBD1
j_call: TRBJ1-5
v_call: TRBV20-1
cdr3_nt: TGCAGTGCTAGTAGGGGGCCTGGGAGCAATCAGCCCCAGCATTTT
cdr3_aa: CSASRGPGSNQPQHF

clone_size: -
d_call: TRBD1
j_call: TRBJ1-2
v_call: TRBV5-1
cdr3_nt: TGCGCCAGCAGCCGGGACAGGGGTAACTATGGCTACACCTTC
cdr3_aa: CASSRDRGNYGYTF

clone_size: -
d_call: -
j_call: TRBJ1-2
v_call: TRBV7-7
cdr3_nt: TGTGCTAGCAGCTCAAGCGGGCCGTTAGAGGCGAACTATGGCTACACCTTC
cdr3_aa: CASSSSGPLEANYGYTF

clone_size: -
d_call: -
j_call: TRBJ2-5
v_call: TRBV6-5
cdr3_nt: TGTGCCAGCGCTGAACCCCTAGCAGTTCAGGAGACCCAGTACTTC
cdr3_aa: CASAEPLAVQETQYF

clone_size: -
d_call: TRBD2
j_call: TRBJ2-1
v_call: TRBV4-3
cdr3_nt: TGCGCCAGCAGCCCCCGCGGGGGAGGGTCCTACAATGAGCAGTTCTTC
cdr3_aa: CASSPRGGGSYNEQFF

clone_size: -
d_call: -
j_call: TRBJ2-3
v_call: TRBV5-5
cdr3_nt: TGTGCCAGCAGCTTGGGGAGACAGCGTCGCACAGATACGCAGTATTTT
cdr3_aa: CASSLGRQRRTDTQYF

clone_size: -
d_call: TRBD2
j_call: TRBJ2-1
v_call: TRBV27
cdr3_nt: TGTGCCAGCACCCCGGATGCGGGGGGACTATACAATGAGCAGTTCTTC
cdr3_aa: CASTPDAGGLYNEQFF

clone_size: -
d_call: TRBD1
j_call: TRBJ2-2
v_call: TRBV11-2
cdr3_nt: TGTGCCAGCACCCTGACAGGGGCCACCGGGGAGCTGTTTTTT
cdr3_aa: CASTLTGATGELFF

clone_size: -
d_call: TRBD1
j_call: TRBJ1-2
v_call: TRBV2
cdr3_nt: TGTGCCAGCAGTCTCACCCCTCCGGGACAGGGCCGTGGCTACACCTTC
cdr3_aa: CASSLTPPGQGRGYTF

clone_size: -
d_call: TRBD2
j_call: TRBJ2-7
v_call: TRBV4-1
cdr3_nt: TGCGCCAGCAGCCAACCGACTAGCGGGGCGCGGGAGCAGTACTTC
cdr3_aa: CASSQPTSGAREQYF